The 5 T cell receptor beta chains below all came from one sample that was sequenced in a study of blood T cell repertoires in COVID-19. Measured with immunoSEQ multiplex PCR; TCRdb has only the in-frame clones, and not every one. The profile shows 190,000 or so clones, 80% to 90% of them singletons. Sequencing was done on a sample of PBMCs or T cells enriched from blood (not recorded which). The receptors originated from a man aged 35-49 years who had recovered from COVID-19.

The gene calls are TRBV24-1 and TRBJ1-2; the D gene is possibly TRBD1 (6 bases). Trimming stripped 8 bases from V and 4 bases from J, with 13 bases between. Germline V gene data show CDR1 as KGHDR and CDR2 as SFDVKD. This CDR3 comprises 13 residues. The CDR3 sequence: CATNGGRGYGYTF. CDR3 bases: TGTGCCACCAATGGGGGCCGGGGCTATGGCTACACCTTC.

The chain recombines TRBV5-1 with TRBJ2-7, with D maybe TRBD1 (6 bases). The V gene lost 3 bases and the J gene lost 3 bases, with 13 bases spanning the gap. The CDR3 has 14 residues. From germline, CDR1 is SGHRS and CDR2 YFSETQ. The CDR3 loop reads CASSSDRFYYEQYF. The CDR3 DNA is TGCGCCAGCAGCTCCGACAGGTTCTACTACGAGCAGTACTTC.

CDR3 protein: CASRGQGGEQYF. Written as DNA, the CDR3 is TGTGCCAGCCGCGGACAGGGCGGAGAGCAGTACTTC. The V and J genes are TRBV12-3 or TRBV12-4 and TRBJ2-7; 8 bases align to TRBD1. The CDR3 has 12 residues. After removal of 8 bases from V and 7 bases from J, the junction contained 7 bases not matched to a gene.

J is TRBJ2-4 and V is TRBV27; unclear D gene. The germline V gene encodes CDR1 MNHEY and CDR2 SMNVEV (reference sequence). V lost 5 bases, J lost 0 bases, and 11 bases lay in between. This CDR3 is 15 amino acids long. For the CDR3, the DNA is TGTGCCAGCAGTCCCGACTTTTTAGCCAAAAACATTCAGTACTTC. This translates into CASSPDFLAKNIQYF.

CDR3 DNA: TGTGCCAGCAGCCAGAGCGGGAGGGGGGATACGCAGTATTTT. Translation: CASSQSGRGDTQYF. V gene TRBV11-2 combines with J gene TRBJ2-3; 10 bases are shared with TRBD2. The V gene end was trimmed by 5 bases and the J gene end by 6 bases; junction bases not matched to a gene: 5. The CDR3 runs to 14 residues. Germline CDR1 reads SGHAT; CDR2 reads FQNNGV. Variable domain in full (rest from reference TRBV11-2 and TRBJ2-3): EAGVAQSPRYKIIEKRQSVAFWCNPISGHATLYWYQQILGQGPKLLIQFQNNGVVDDSQLPKDRFSAERLKGVDSTLKIQPAKLEDSAVYLCASSQSGRGDTQYFGPGTRLTVL.